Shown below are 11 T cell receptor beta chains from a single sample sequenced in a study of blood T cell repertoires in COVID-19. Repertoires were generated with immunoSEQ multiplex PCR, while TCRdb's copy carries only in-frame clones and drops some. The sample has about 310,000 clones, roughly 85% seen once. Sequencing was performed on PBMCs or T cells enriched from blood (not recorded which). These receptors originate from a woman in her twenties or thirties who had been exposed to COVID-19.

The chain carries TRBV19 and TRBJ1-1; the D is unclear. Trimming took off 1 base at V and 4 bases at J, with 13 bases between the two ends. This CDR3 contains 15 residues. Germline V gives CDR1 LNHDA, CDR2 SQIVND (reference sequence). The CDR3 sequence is CASSIGSWQVTEAFF. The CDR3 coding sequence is TGTGCCAGTAGTATAGGTTCGTGGCAAGTCACTGAAGCTTTCTTT. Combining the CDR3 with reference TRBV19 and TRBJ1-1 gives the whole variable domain DGGITQSPKYLFRKEGQNVTLSCEQNLNHDAMYWYRQDPGQGLRLIYYSQIVNDFQKGDIAEGYSVSREKKESFPLTVTSAQKNPTAFYLCASSIGSWQVTEAFFGQGTRLTVV.

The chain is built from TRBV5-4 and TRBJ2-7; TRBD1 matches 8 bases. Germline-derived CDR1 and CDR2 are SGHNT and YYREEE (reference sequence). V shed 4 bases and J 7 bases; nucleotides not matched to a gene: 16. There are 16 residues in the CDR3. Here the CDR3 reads CASSPPVGQGAKEQYF. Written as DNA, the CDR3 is TGTGCCAGCAGCCCGCCGGTTGGGCAGGGGGCGAAGGAGCAGTACTTC.

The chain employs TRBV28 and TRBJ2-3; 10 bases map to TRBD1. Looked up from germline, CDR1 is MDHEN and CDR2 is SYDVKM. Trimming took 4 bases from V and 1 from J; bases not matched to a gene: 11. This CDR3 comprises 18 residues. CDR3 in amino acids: CASSYQGPGTGGTDTQYF. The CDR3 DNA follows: TGTGCCAGCAGTTACCAAGGACCCGGGACAGGGGGCACAGATACGCAGTATTTT.

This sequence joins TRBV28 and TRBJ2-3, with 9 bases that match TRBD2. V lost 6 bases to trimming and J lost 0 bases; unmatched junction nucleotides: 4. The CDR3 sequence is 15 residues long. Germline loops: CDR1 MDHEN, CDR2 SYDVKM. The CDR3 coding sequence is TGTGCCAGCAGAGCGAGCGGGGGGAGCACAGATACGCAGTATTTT. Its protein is CASRASGGSTDTQYF.

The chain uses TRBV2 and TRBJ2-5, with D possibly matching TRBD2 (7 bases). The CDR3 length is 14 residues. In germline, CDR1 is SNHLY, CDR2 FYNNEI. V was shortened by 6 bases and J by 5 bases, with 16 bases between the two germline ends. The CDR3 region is CASSVMRGGETQYF. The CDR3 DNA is TGTGCCAGCAGCGTCATGAGGGGGGGGGAGACCCAGTACTTC. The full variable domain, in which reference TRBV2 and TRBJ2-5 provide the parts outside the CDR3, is EPEVTQTPSHQVTQMGQEVILRCVPISNHLYFYWYRQILGQKVEFLVSFYNNEISEKSEIFDDQFSVERPDGSNFTLKIRSTKLEDSAMYFCASSVMRGGETQYFGPGTRLLVL.

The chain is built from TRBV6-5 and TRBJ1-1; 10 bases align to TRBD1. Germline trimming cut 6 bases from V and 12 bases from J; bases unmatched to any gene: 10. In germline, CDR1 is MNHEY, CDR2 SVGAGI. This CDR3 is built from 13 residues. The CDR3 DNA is TGTGCCAGCAGGTCGACAGGGGGCAAAGTATCTTTCTTT. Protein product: CASRSTGGKVSFF.

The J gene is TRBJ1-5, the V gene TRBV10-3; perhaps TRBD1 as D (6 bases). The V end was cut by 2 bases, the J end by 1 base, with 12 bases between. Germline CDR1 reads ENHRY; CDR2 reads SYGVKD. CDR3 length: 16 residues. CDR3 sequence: CAISERGGTSNQPQHF. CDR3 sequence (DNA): TGTGCCATCAGTGAGCGGGGGGGCACGAGCAATCAGCCCCAGCATTTT.

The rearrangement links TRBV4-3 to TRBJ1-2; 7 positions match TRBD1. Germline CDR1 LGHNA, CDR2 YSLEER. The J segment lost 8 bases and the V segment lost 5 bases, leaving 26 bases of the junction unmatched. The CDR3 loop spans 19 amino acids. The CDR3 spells CASSFRQGTYRPMIEGYTF. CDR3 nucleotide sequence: TGCGCCAGCAGCTTTAGACAGGGTACCTATAGGCCTATGATTGAGGGCTACACCTTC.

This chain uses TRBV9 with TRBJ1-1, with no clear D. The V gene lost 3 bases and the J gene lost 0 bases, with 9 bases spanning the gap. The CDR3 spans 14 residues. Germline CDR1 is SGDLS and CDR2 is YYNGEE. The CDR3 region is CASSAYDMNTEAFF. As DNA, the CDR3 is TGTGCCAGCAGCGCGTACGACATGAACACTGAAGCTTTCTTT.

CDR3 sequence: CASSWTGKEGYEQYF. Here the CDR3 DNA reads TGTGCCAGCAGTTGGACAGGGAAGGAAGGGTACGAGCAGTACTTC. V is TRBV28 and J is TRBJ2-7; 8 bases map to TRBD1. J was trimmed by 4 bases and V by 4 bases; bases with no gene match: 9. This CDR3 contains 15 residues. Per germline, CDR1 MDHEN and CDR2 SYDVKM.

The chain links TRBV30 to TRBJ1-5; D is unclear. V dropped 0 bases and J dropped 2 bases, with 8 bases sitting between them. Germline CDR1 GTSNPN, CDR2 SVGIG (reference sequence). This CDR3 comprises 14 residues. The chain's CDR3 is CAWSVATGNQPQHF. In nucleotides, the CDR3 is TGTGCCTGGAGTGTAGCGACGGGCAATCAGCCCCAGCATTTT.